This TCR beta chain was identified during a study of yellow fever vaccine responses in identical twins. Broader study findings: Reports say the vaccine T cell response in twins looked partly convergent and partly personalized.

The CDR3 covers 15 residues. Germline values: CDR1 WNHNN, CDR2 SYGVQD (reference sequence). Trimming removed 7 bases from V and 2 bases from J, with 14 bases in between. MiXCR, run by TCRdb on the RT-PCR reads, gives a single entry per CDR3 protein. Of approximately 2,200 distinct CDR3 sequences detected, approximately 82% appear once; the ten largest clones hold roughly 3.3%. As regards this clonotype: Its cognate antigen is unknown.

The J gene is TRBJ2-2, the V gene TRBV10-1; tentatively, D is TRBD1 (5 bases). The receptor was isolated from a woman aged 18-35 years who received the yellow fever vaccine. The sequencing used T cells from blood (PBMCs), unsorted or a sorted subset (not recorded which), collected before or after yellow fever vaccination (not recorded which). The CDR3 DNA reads TGCGCCAGCAAGAAGGGGCCAGTTAACACCGGGGAGCTGTTTTTT. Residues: CASKKGPVNTGELFF.